The 2 T cell receptor beta chains given below trace back to one sample, sequenced in a study of early T cells in non-severe SARS-CoV-2 infection. TCRdb fed the 5' RACE reads into MiXCR, producing one record per CDR3 protein. The sample contains 100,000 or so distinct CDR3 sequences, approximately 14% of which appear only once. Sequencing was done on a sample of whole blood. These receptors came from an adult who was a healthcare worker with PCR-confirmed SARS-CoV-2 infection or an uninfected control (not recorded which).

The rearrangement links TRBV5-1 to TRBJ1-3, with D unresolved. The ends were cut back, 3 bases at V and 5 bases at J, with 9 bases in the middle. This CDR3 has 13 residues. CDR1 SGHRS and CDR2 YFSETQ come from the germline V gene. In nucleotides, the CDR3 is TGCGCCAGCAGCTCGGAGAGAAGAAACACCATATATTTT. This codes for CASSSERRNTIYF.

The chain recombines TRBV9 with TRBJ1-1, with unresolved D. CDR1 is SGDLS and CDR2 is YYNGEE in the germline V gene. The CDR3 extends over 14 amino acids. V was clipped by 5 bases and J by 7 bases, with 18 bases between them. The CDR3 DNA follows: TGTGCCAGCAGACAGACCGCAGAGGTCGGTGAAGCTTTCTTT. This encodes CASRQTAEVGEAFF.